The 28 T cell receptor beta chains given below trace back to one sample, sequenced in a study of T cells in Graves' hyperthyroidism and ophthalmopathy. RNA transcripts were the template for amplifying TCR beta CDR3 regions. HTBI primers were used for first-round RT-PCR of the TCR CDR3. Via MiXCR, TCRdb re-called the multiplex PCR reads, giving one row per CDR3 protein. The sample lists hundreds of thousands of distinct CDR3 sequences; around 22% were seen once. Input material: blood. The receptors derive from a woman in her 30s with Graves' ophthalmopathy.

The chain links TRBV6-4 to TRBJ1-1, with a weak D call TRBD1 (5 bases). Germline V gene sequence: CDR1 MRHNA, CDR2 SNTAGT. V was clipped by 6 bases and J by 3 bases, with 14 bases between them. The CDR3 contains 14 residues. The CDR3 DNA reads TGTGCCAGCAGCGCCTCCGGGACCTACACTGAAGCTTTCTTT. This translates into CASSASGTYTEAFF.

This clonotype was observed many times. The J gene is TRBJ1-1, the V gene TRBV6-2 or TRBV6-3, with D unresolved. Trimming took off 5 bases at V and 1 base at J, with 11 bases between the two ends. CDR3 length: 14 amino acids. Looked up from germline, CDR1 is MNHEY and CDR2 is SVGEGT. The CDR3 coding sequence is TGTGCCAGCAGTAAATTCGGGAGGAACACTGAAGCTTTCTTT. Translation gives CASSKFGRNTEAFF.

The V call is TRBV6-1, the J call TRBJ2-3, with 7 nucleotides matching TRBD2. This CDR3 has 13 amino acids. Germline V gene data show CDR1 as MNHNS and CDR2 as SASEGT. Unmatched junction bases numbered 3, after V lost 7 bases and J lost 2 bases. The CDR3 DNA reads as TGTGCCAGCAAACGGGGGGACACAGATACGCAGTATTTT. This sequence encodes CASKRGDTDTQYF.

This clonotype was seen repeatedly, ten times or more. The chain uses TRBV6-2 or TRBV6-3 and TRBJ2-5, with D maybe TRBD2 (6 bases). The CDR3 has 14 amino acids. The V gene's germline CDR1 is MNHEY and CDR2 SVGEGT. With 6 bases removed from V and 6 bases from J, the gap between germline ends came to 17 bases. The CDR3 DNA reads as TGTGCCAGCAGGCTGGGGACTTGGGTCCAGACCCAGTACTTC. The encoded protein is CASRLGTWVQTQYF.

In this sample, this clonotype turned up many times. The chain joins TRBV19 to TRBJ1-1; 8 bases match TRBD1. The germline gives CDR1 LNHDA, CDR2 SQIVND (reference sequence). This CDR3 region has 14 residues. With 5 bases clipped from V and 6 bases from J, the junction kept 8 bases outside the gene matches. CDR3 loop: CASSEDRAFAEAFF. CDR3 nucleotide sequence: TGTGCCAGTAGTGAGGACAGGGCTTTCGCTGAAGCTTTCTTT.

This clonotype has only a few counts. The rearrangement links TRBV29-1 to TRBJ2-5; D may be TRBD1 (6 bases). CDR1 SQVTM and CDR2 ANQGSEA come from the germline V gene. The CDR3 has 14 residues. With 0 bases removed from V and 1 base from J, the gap between germline ends came to 9 bases. In DNA, the CDR3 is TGCAGCGTTGAAGATTTACAGGGCCAAGAGACCCAGTACTTC. Encoded protein: CSVEDLQGQETQYF.

In its sample, this clonotype was seen many times. This CDR3 is CASSPWTGAETQYF. The CDR3 DNA is TGTGCCAGCAGTCCTTGGACAGGGGCGGAGACCCAGTACTTC. The chain links TRBV12-3 or TRBV12-4 to TRBJ2-5; 9 positions match TRBD1. The CDR3 contains 14 residues. V trimming: 5 bases; J trimming: 5 bases; junction bases outside the gene matches: 6.

About this clonotype itself: A much larger clone differs from this one at a single base, so this may be a read error. The V gene is TRBV7-9, the J gene TRBJ1-1, with D tentatively TRBD1 (5 bases). Germline lookup yields CDR1 SEHNR and CDR2 FQNEAQ (reference sequence). CDR3 length equals 12 residues. The CDR3 DNA is TGTTCCAGCAGCCCATCGACAGATGAAGCTTTCTTT. It codes for CSSSPSTDEAFF.

This clonotype was picked up many times. This clone may be a read error of a much larger clone one base away. The CDR3 loop reads CASSYIPNTEAFF. CDR3 sequence (DNA): TGTGCCAGCAGTTACATACCGAACACTGAAGCTTTCTTT. The gene calls are TRBV6-2 or TRBV6-3 and TRBJ1-1, with D hard to call. The germline CDR1 and CDR2 sequences are MNHEY and SVGEGT. This CDR3 is 13 amino acids long. V was clipped by 2 bases and J by 1 base, with 5 bases between them.

In its sample, this clonotype was seen a few times. It may be a read error: a sequence one base away is much more abundant. The chain links TRBV7-8 to TRBJ1-2, with D possibly being TRBD1 (5 bases). Per germline, CDR1 SGHVS and CDR2 FQNEAQ. This CDR3 is built from 16 residues. V shed 1 base and J shed 4 bases, with 16 bases lying between them. CDR3 DNA sequence: TGTGCCAGCAGCTTAGACGACGGGGGTCGGGTCTATGGCTACACCTTC. It codes for CASSLDDGGRVYGYTF.

To note about this clonotype: This clone may be a read error of a much larger clone one base away. The chain is built from TRBV19 and TRBJ1-1; D is unresolved. Germline V lookup: CDR1 LNHDA, CDR2 SQIVND (reference sequence). This CDR3 contains 14 residues. DNA of the CDR3: TGTGCCAGTACCTCGGAGACTCCCAGCACTGAAGCTTGCTTT. It yields the protein CASTSETPSTEACF.

This clonotype was seen ten or more times. This chain joins TRBV6-5 and TRBJ1-2, with D maybe TRBD1 (5 bases). Trimming shortened V by 2 bases and J by 4 bases, and 14 bases separated the two germline ends. CDR3 length: 15 residues. Per the germline V gene, CDR1 is MNHEY and CDR2 is SVGAGI. CDR3 residues: CASSYVPGRSYGYTF. The CDR3 DNA sequence: TGTGCCAGCAGTTACGTTCCGGGACGGTCCTATGGCTACACCTTC.

This clonotype was observed at least ten times. The genes are TRBV12-3 or TRBV12-4 and TRBJ1-2, with no clear D. The length of the CDR3 is 13 residues. Trimming left V 1 base short and J 4 bases short, with 7 bases between. The chain's CDR3 is CASSLGLFYGYTF. CDR3 nucleotides: TGTGCCAGCAGTTTAGGTCTATTCTATGGCTACACCTTC.

The chain couples TRBV3-1 to TRBJ1-1; the match to TRBD1 covers 7 bases. The germline gives CDR1 LGHDT, CDR2 YNNKEL (reference sequence). The CDR3 sequence is 16 residues long. The ends lost 3 bases at V and 1 base at J; junction bases unmatched: 8. The CDR3 reads CASSHPRDSWNTEAFF. Written as DNA, the CDR3 is TGTGCCAGCAGCCACCCCCGGGACAGCTGGAACACTGAAGCTTTCTTT.

V is TRBV6-5 and J is TRBJ2-7, with TRBD1 matching 9 bases. J gave up 4 bases and V 5 bases, and 9 bases lay outside the gene matches. This CDR3 has 15 amino acids. Germline lookup yields CDR1 MNHEY and CDR2 SVGAGI. Written as DNA, the CDR3 is TGTGCCAGCAGTACTAGTTGGGACAGGGATTACGAGCAGTACTTC. Amino acids: CASSTSWDRDYEQYF.

The chain combines TRBV28 with TRBJ2-6, with 14 bases lining up with TRBD2. The V gene end was trimmed by 6 bases and the J gene end by 0 bases; junction bases not matched to a gene: 4. Looked up from germline, CDR1 is MDHEN and CDR2 is SYDVKM. There are 18 residues in the CDR3. The CDR3 region is CASSTGLAGDSGANVLTF. CDR3 nucleotide sequence: TGTGCCAGCAGCACGGGACTAGCGGGGGACTCTGGGGCCAACGTCCTGACTTTC.

V and J are TRBV20-1 and TRBJ1-1, with 9 bases identical to TRBD1. Trimming removed 4 bases from V and 4 bases from J; junction bases left unmatched: 7. Germline assignment: CDR1 DFQATT and CDR2 SNEGSKA (reference sequence). The CDR3 runs 14 residues. CDR3 bases: TGCAGTGCTATATCCGGGACAGGGTCCACTGAAGCTTTCTTT. Its protein product is CSAISGTGSTEAFF.

This clonotype was counted at least ten times. CDR3 loop: CASFAGDNTEAFF. CDR3 nucleotide sequence: TGCGCCAGCTTCGCGGGAGATAACACTGAAGCTTTCTTT. The V and J genes are TRBV10-2 and TRBJ1-1; D is unclear. CDR3 size: 13 residues. V shed 8 bases and J shed 2 bases, with 12 bases lying between them. Germline V gene data show CDR1 as WSHSY and CDR2 as SAAADI.

The chain links TRBV7-9 to TRBJ1-2; D is uncertain. The V gene's germline CDR1 is SEHNR and CDR2 FQNEAQ (reference sequence). Trimming shortened V by 3 bases and J by 6 bases, and 11 bases separated the two germline ends. The CDR3 consists of 13 residues. The CDR3 loop is CASSFAANDGYTF. The DNA of the CDR3 is TGTGCCAGCAGCTTTGCCGCCAACGATGGCTACACCTTC.

This clonotype has only a few counts. This rearrangement joins TRBV7-2 to TRBJ1-2; D gene uncertain. Per the germline V gene, CDR1 is SGHTA and CDR2 is FQGNSA. V was shortened by 3 bases and J by 1 base, with 9 bases between the two germline ends. The CDR3 consists of 14 residues. CDR3 protein: CASSFSRDNYGYTF. CDR3 in DNA: TGTGCCAGCAGCTTTTCGCGAGATAACTATGGCTACACCTTC.

This clonotype was seen at least ten times. The chain has TRBV5-1 and TRBJ2-5; TRBD2 is a possible D gene (5 bases). The V and J ends lost 4 bases and 3 bases respectively, with 13 bases between them. The CDR3 has 14 amino acids. Germline CDR1 SGHRS, CDR2 YFSETQ. The CDR3 DNA is TGCGCCAGCAGCCCCGGACTTGATGAAGAGACCCAGTACTTC. Its translation: CASSPGLDEETQYF.

This clonotype was counted many times. This chain connects TRBV20-1 to TRBJ2-7; tentatively, D is TRBD2 (7 bases). The germline V gene has CDR1 DFQATT and CDR2 SNEGSKA (reference sequence). CDR3 length: 13 amino acids. V was clipped by 4 bases and J by 5 bases, with 15 bases between them. CDR3 nucleotides: TGCAGTGCTAATTGGGGGGGGCCCAACGAGCAGTACTTC. Translating gives CSANWGGPNEQYF.

At least ten counts were recorded for this clonotype. This rearrangement joins TRBV5-6 to TRBJ2-5; D is ambiguous. CDR3 length: 11 residues. With 3 bases removed from V and 7 bases from J, the gap between germline ends came to 7 bases. Germline CDR1 reads SGHDT; CDR2 reads YYEEEE. CDR3 in amino acids: CASSSTVTQYF. CDR3 in DNA: TGTGCCAGCAGCTCGACGGTGACCCAGTACTTC.

This chain uses TRBV3-1 with TRBJ2-7; 9 positions agree with TRBD2. With V trimmed by 1 base and J by 0 bases, 1 base remained unmatched. The CDR3 length is 15 residues. Germline CDR1 and CDR2: LGHDT and YNNKEL (reference sequence). This CDR3 is CASSQGRGGSYEQYF. In nucleotides, the CDR3 is TGTGCCAGCAGCCAAGGGCGGGGGGGCTCCTACGAGCAGTACTTC.

V is TRBV4-1 and J is TRBJ2-7; no firm D call. The germline CDR1 and CDR2 sequences are MGHRA and YSYEKL. The CDR3 length is 14 residues. V lost 5 bases and J 0 bases, leaving 11 bases between the germline ends. The DNA for the CDR3 is TGCGCCAGCAGCATCTCACTGAGCTCCTACGAGCAGTACTTC. Translating gives CASSISLSSYEQYF.

The rearrangement links TRBV6-2 or TRBV6-3 to TRBJ2-7; D ambiguous. The germline V gene encodes CDR1 MNHEY and CDR2 SVGEGT. The CDR3 covers 14 residues. V gave up 2 bases and J gave up 6 bases, with 14 bases separating them. Here the CDR3 reads CASSYRTCCGEQYF. The CDR3 bases are TGTGCCAGCAGTTACCGGACGTGCTGTGGCGAGCAGTACTTC.

This clonotype has a count of ten or more. This chain connects TRBV19 to TRBJ1-2; TRBD1 might be the D (6 bases). V gave up 7 bases and J gave up 1 base, with 13 bases separating them. Germline V CDR1 and CDR2: LNHDA, SQIVND (reference sequence). The CDR3 extends over 14 amino acids. This CDR3 reads CASTAGQLNYGYTF. CDR3 DNA: TGTGCCAGTACCGCCGGACAGCTTAACTATGGCTACACCTTC.

The rearrangement joins TRBV9 to TRBJ1-1; 8 bases are a match to TRBD1. This CDR3 has 17 residues. V shed 3 bases and J 2 bases; nucleotides not matched to a gene: 12. CDR1 and CDR2 (germline): SGDLS, YYNGEE. CDR3 amino acids: CASSGQGSGTGNTEAFF. The DNA of the CDR3 is TGTGCCAGCAGCGGACAAGGATCCGGGACAGGCAACACTGAAGCTTTCTTT. Full variable domain (remainder filled in from reference TRBV9 and TRBJ1-1): DSGVTQTPKHLITATGQRVTLRCSPRSGDLSVYWYQQSLDQGLQFLIQYYNGEERAKGNILERFSAQQFPDLHSELNLSSLELGDSALYFCASSGQGSGTGNTEAFFGQGTRLTVV.